The subject of this entry is one TCR beta chain. Here immunoSEQ multiplex PCR was the method, and the copy in TCRdb shows in-frame clones only, minus some. Of around 44,000 clones listed, around 90% were seen once; the top ten hold more than 0.9%. CDR1 and CDR2 from the germline V gene are SGHNT and YENEEA. The CDR3 consists of 16 residues. V was pared by 6 bases and J by 1 base, with 9 bases of the junction left unmatched. This specimen comes from a study of T cell changes during pregnancy in multiple sclerosis. The chain links TRBV11-3 to TRBJ2-3, with 8 bases aligning to TRBD2. The sequence derives from a female donor with multiple sclerosis, enrolled in a pregnancy study. Here the sequenced sample was CD4+ T cells from peripheral blood mononuclear cells, taken in the second trimester of pregnancy. The CDR3 DNA follows: TGTGCCAGCAGTGATCCTGAGACTAGCGGCACAGATACGCAGTATTTT. Its translation is CASSDPETSGTDTQYF.